These T cell receptor beta chains were read from a single sample in a study of Graves' ophthalmopathy and Graves' hyperthyroidism. Each CDR3 protein gets one entry after TCRdb re-called the multiplex PCR reads with MiXCR. The table includes over a million distinct CDR3 sequences, 35% to 40% detected once. The sequenced sample was peripheral blood or thyroid tissue (not recorded which). The receptors here all came from an adult man with Graves' hyperthyroidism. CDR3s include the opening cysteine and the closing phenylalanine or tryptophan. The order of the fields is CDR3 length, D gene, clone size, J gene, V gene, CDR3 DNA, CDR3 protein. The D gene is left open where the match is weak. The size entry is marked missing in some rows and otherwise reads once, few, many or a size class.

cdr3_length: 18; d_call: TRBD2; clone_size: many; j_call: TRBJ2-5; v_call: TRBV7-2; cdr3_nt: TGTGCCAGCAGCTCCCTAGCGGGGGGGCCCGGGGTGCGGGAGACCCAGTACTTC; cdr3_aa: CASSSLAGGPGVRETQYF
cdr3_length: 14; d_call: TRBD2; clone_size: NA; j_call: TRBJ2-7; v_call: TRBV10-3; cdr3_nt: TGTGCCAGCAGTCGCGGGGGGAAATCCTACGAGCAGTACTTC; cdr3_aa: CASSRGGKSYEQYF
cdr3_length: 14; d_call: TRBD1; clone_size: few; j_call: TRBJ1-1; v_call: TRBV24-1; cdr3_nt: TGTGCCACCCAACCGACAGGGCCGAACACTGAAGCTTTCTTT; cdr3_aa: CATQPTGPNTEAFF
cdr3_length: 16; d_call: NA; clone_size: NA; j_call: TRBJ2-7; v_call: TRBV9; cdr3_nt: TGTGCCAGCAGCGTTGAAGATGGCGACAGCTCCTACGAGCAGTACTTC; cdr3_aa: CASSVEDGDSSYEQYF
cdr3_length: 15; d_call: NA; clone_size: few; j_call: TRBJ2-7; v_call: TRBV6-5; cdr3_nt: TGTGCCAGCAGTTACCTCACAGGGTTTTCCTACGAGCAGTACTTC; cdr3_aa: CASSYLTGFSYEQYF
cdr3_length: 12; d_call: NA; clone_size: NA; j_call: TRBJ1-5; v_call: TRBV29-1; cdr3_nt: TGCAGCGTTGAAACAGGCCAAGAGACCCAGCATTTT; cdr3_aa: CSVETGQETQHF
cdr3_length: 15; d_call: NA; clone_size: many; j_call: TRBJ2-5; v_call: TRBV13; cdr3_nt: TGTGCCAGCAGCTTAGTCCAGTTTTCAGGGGAGACCCAGTACTTC; cdr3_aa: CASSLVQFSGETQYF
cdr3_length: 16; d_call: NA; clone_size: NA; j_call: TRBJ2-7; v_call: TRBV15; cdr3_nt: TGTGCCACCAGTCTGCTCAGGGAGCCGTGGGAGGTCGAGCAGTACTTC; cdr3_aa: CATSLLREPWEVEQYF
cdr3_length: 14; d_call: NA; clone_size: NA; j_call: TRBJ2-7; v_call: TRBV7-2; cdr3_nt: TGTGCCAGCAGCTCGCTCCGACCCGGCTACGAGCAGTACTTC; cdr3_aa: CASSSLRPGYEQYF
cdr3_length: 14; d_call: NA; clone_size: many; j_call: TRBJ1-2; v_call: TRBV15; cdr3_nt: TGTGCCACCAGCAGAGATACCGGGAGCTATGGCTACACCTTC; cdr3_aa: CATSRDTGSYGYTF
cdr3_length: 14; d_call: NA; clone_size: few; j_call: TRBJ2-7; v_call: TRBV5-1; cdr3_nt: TGCGCCAGCAGCTTGGCGCCAGGAGATTACGAGCAGTACTTC; cdr3_aa: CASSLAPGDYEQYF
cdr3_length: 16; d_call: NA; clone_size: many; j_call: TRBJ2-5; v_call: TRBV15; cdr3_nt: TGTGCCACCAGCAGAGTTGGTAGCCTCCCCCAAGAGACCCAGTACTTC; cdr3_aa: CATSRVGSLPQETQYF
cdr3_length: 13; d_call: TRBD1; clone_size: NA; j_call: TRBJ2-1; v_call: TRBV7-2; cdr3_nt: TGTGCCAGCAGCACGGGACAGGGCAATGAGCAGTTCTTC; cdr3_aa: CASSTGQGNEQFF
cdr3_length: 13; d_call: TRBD2; clone_size: NA; j_call: TRBJ2-7; v_call: TRBV10-3; cdr3_nt: TGTGCCATCAGTGAAGCGGGAACCTACGAGCAGTACTTC; cdr3_aa: CAISEAGTYEQYF
cdr3_length: 11; d_call: NA; clone_size: many; j_call: TRBJ1-1; v_call: TRBV6-5; cdr3_nt: TGTGCCAGCCGCGGGGAGGTGAGAGCTTTCTTT; cdr3_aa: CASRGEVRAFF
cdr3_length: 15; d_call: TRBD1; clone_size: NA; j_call: TRBJ1-5; v_call: TRBV5-1; cdr3_nt: TGCGCCAGCAGCATAATGGACAGGGGGCCTCAGCCCCAGCATTTT; cdr3_aa: CASSIMDRGPQPQHF
cdr3_length: 13; d_call: NA; clone_size: NA; j_call: TRBJ2-2; v_call: TRBV29-1; cdr3_nt: TGCAGCAGTGACGGGGGCCACACCGGGGAGCTGTTTTTT; cdr3_aa: CSSDGGHTGELFF
cdr3_length: 14; d_call: NA; clone_size: many; j_call: TRBJ1-2; v_call: TRBV2; cdr3_nt: TGTGCCAGCAGTGAAGAGACGACTAACTATGGCTACACCTTC; cdr3_aa: CASSEETTNYGYTF
cdr3_length: 16; d_call: NA; clone_size: NA; j_call: TRBJ1-3; v_call: TRBV7-2; cdr3_nt: TGTGCCAGCAGCTTAGCGGCAGGGACACCAAGAAACACCATATATTTT; cdr3_aa: CASSLAAGTPRNTIYF
cdr3_length: 14; d_call: NA; clone_size: many; j_call: TRBJ1-4; v_call: TRBV5-5; cdr3_nt: TGTGCCAGCAGCTTGGACCCTTCAAATGAAAAACTGTTTTTT; cdr3_aa: CASSLDPSNEKLFF
cdr3_length: 17; d_call: NA; clone_size: NA; j_call: TRBJ1-6; v_call: TRBV7-2; cdr3_nt: TGTGCCAGCAGCTTAGGCCTAGCGGGGCGGTCGAATTCACCCCTCCACTTT; cdr3_aa: CASSLGLAGRSNSPLHF
cdr3_length: 14; d_call: TRBD1; clone_size: NA; j_call: TRBJ1-5; v_call: TRBV19; cdr3_nt: TGTGCCAGTAGTATAGACACAGGGGCTCGGCCCCAGCATTTT; cdr3_aa: CASSIDTGARPQHF
cdr3_length: 18; d_call: TRBD1; clone_size: few; j_call: TRBJ1-2; v_call: TRBV6-5; cdr3_nt: TGTGCCAGCAGTTACTCGATAGGGGGCACAGACACTAGCTATGGCTACACCTTC; cdr3_aa: CASSYSIGGTDTSYGYTF
cdr3_length: 15; d_call: TRBD2; clone_size: once; j_call: TRBJ2-2; v_call: TRBV7-9; cdr3_nt: TGTGCCAGCACGACACTAGCGGGAGCTAACGGGGAGCTGTTTTTT; cdr3_aa: CASTTLAGANGELFF
cdr3_length: 15; d_call: NA; clone_size: many; j_call: TRBJ1-1; v_call: TRBV10-3; cdr3_nt: TGTGCCATCAGTGAGTTACCAGGGAGTTACGCTGAAGCTTTCTTT; cdr3_aa: CAISELPGSYAEAFF
cdr3_length: 15; d_call: NA; clone_size: many; j_call: TRBJ1-1; v_call: TRBV7-9; cdr3_nt: TGTGCCAGCAGCCCCCAGGGGCCGGGGGCAACTGAAGCTTTCTTT; cdr3_aa: CASSPQGPGATEAFF
cdr3_length: 13; d_call: NA; clone_size: many; j_call: TRBJ1-5; v_call: TRBV24-1; cdr3_nt: TGTGCCACCAGTGCGGGGGACCTTCGGCCCCAGCATTTT; cdr3_aa: CATSAGDLRPQHF
cdr3_length: 14; d_call: TRBD2; clone_size: NA; j_call: TRBJ2-5; v_call: TRBV19; cdr3_nt: TGTGCCAGTGGTATAACGTGGGGGGGAGAGACCCAGTACTTC; cdr3_aa: CASGITWGGETQYF
cdr3_length: 16; d_call: TRBD1; clone_size: few; j_call: TRBJ1-5; v_call: TRBV7-3; cdr3_nt: TGTGCCAGCAGCCACGCGACGACAGGGGGAATTCAGCCCCAGCATTTT; cdr3_aa: CASSHATTGGIQPQHF
cdr3_length: 19; d_call: TRBD2; clone_size: few; j_call: TRBJ2-7; v_call: TRBV7-2; cdr3_nt: TGTGCCAGCAGCTTAGCAGGGCCAATGACTAGCGGGACAATCTACGAGCAGTACTTC; cdr3_aa: CASSLAGPMTSGTIYEQYF
cdr3_length: 12; d_call: TRBD1; clone_size: few; j_call: TRBJ1-2; v_call: TRBV29-1; cdr3_nt: TGCAGCGCCCTAGACAGGGGAGTCGGCTACACCTTC; cdr3_aa: CSALDRGVGYTF
cdr3_length: 12; d_call: NA; clone_size: few; j_call: TRBJ1-2; v_call: TRBV29-1; cdr3_nt: TGCAGCGTTGACGACGGAACGTATGGCTACACCTTC; cdr3_aa: CSVDDGTYGYTF
cdr3_length: 12; d_call: NA; clone_size: NA; j_call: TRBJ2-7; v_call: TRBV6-2/TRBV6-3; cdr3_nt: TGTGCCAGCAGTTACGGTATCCACGAGCAGTACTTC; cdr3_aa: CASSYGIHEQYF
cdr3_length: 15; d_call: NA; clone_size: few; j_call: TRBJ1-3; v_call: TRBV4-3; cdr3_nt: TGCGCCAGCAGCCCCCAAGACAGCGGCCGGAACACCATATATTTT; cdr3_aa: CASSPQDSGRNTIYF
cdr3_length: 16; d_call: NA; clone_size: NA; j_call: TRBJ2-2; v_call: TRBV7-2; cdr3_nt: TGTGCCAGCAGCTTATGGGGTCCGGGAAACACCGGGGAGCTGTTTTTT; cdr3_aa: CASSLWGPGNTGELFF
cdr3_length: 14; d_call: TRBD2; clone_size: NA; j_call: TRBJ2-2; v_call: TRBV12-3/TRBV12-4; cdr3_nt: TGTGCCAGCAGTTTTTGGACTAGCTACGGGGAGCTGTTTTTT; cdr3_aa: CASSFWTSYGELFF
cdr3_length: 15; d_call: TRBD1; clone_size: many; j_call: TRBJ2-5; v_call: TRBV7-2; cdr3_nt: TGTGCCAGCAGCTTACGGGACAGAAGAGGGGAGACCCAGTACTTC; cdr3_aa: CASSLRDRRGETQYF
cdr3_length: 12; d_call: NA; clone_size: NA; j_call: TRBJ1-2; v_call: TRBV29-1; cdr3_nt: TGCAGCGTTAGGCGCAGCAGCTATGGCTACACCTTC; cdr3_aa: CSVRRSSYGYTF
cdr3_length: 15; d_call: TRBD1; clone_size: NA; j_call: TRBJ1-1; v_call: TRBV10-3; cdr3_nt: TGTGCCAGCAGTCCCCCCAGGGGGGACAACACTGAAGCTTTCTTT; cdr3_aa: CASSPPRGDNTEAFF
cdr3_length: 13; d_call: NA; clone_size: many; j_call: TRBJ2-7; v_call: TRBV7-2; cdr3_nt: TGTGCCAGCAGCATAACTACGGGGATCGAGCAGTACTTC; cdr3_aa: CASSITTGIEQYF
cdr3_length: 16; d_call: TRBD1; clone_size: few; j_call: TRBJ1-4; v_call: TRBV19; cdr3_nt: TGTACCAGTAGTCTTTCAAGGACAGGGGGAAGAGAAAAACTGTTTTTT; cdr3_aa: CTSSLSRTGGREKLFF
cdr3_length: 17; d_call: TRBD1; clone_size: NA; j_call: TRBJ2-2; v_call: TRBV18; cdr3_nt: TGTGCCAGCTCACCGCCTGGACAGGGTGGCGTAACCGGGGAGCTGTTTTTT; cdr3_aa: CASSPPGQGGVTGELFF
cdr3_length: 17; d_call: NA; clone_size: few; j_call: TRBJ2-5; v_call: TRBV12-3/TRBV12-4; cdr3_nt: TGTGCCAGCACTCCATCTATTGGGCCAGGGCTTCAAGGGACCCAGTACTTC; cdr3_aa: CASTPSIGPGLQGTQYF
cdr3_length: 13; d_call: NA; clone_size: few; j_call: TRBJ2-7; v_call: TRBV20-1; cdr3_nt: TGCAGTGCGCCCGGGCATTCAACCTACGAGCAGTACTTC; cdr3_aa: CSAPGHSTYEQYF
cdr3_length: 18; d_call: NA; clone_size: NA; j_call: TRBJ2-6; v_call: TRBV7-9; cdr3_nt: TGTGCCAGCAGCCAACTCGAGTCAGGTCCTTCTGGGGCCAACGTCCTGACTTTC; cdr3_aa: CASSQLESGPSGANVLTF
cdr3_length: 13; d_call: NA; clone_size: NA; j_call: TRBJ1-2; v_call: TRBV19; cdr3_nt: TGTGCCAGTAGTAAGCAGGGGCTGCGGGGCTACACCTTC; cdr3_aa: CASSKQGLRGYTF
cdr3_length: 16; d_call: TRBD2; clone_size: few; j_call: TRBJ2-7; v_call: TRBV7-2; cdr3_nt: TGTGCCAGCAGCCCGGGACTAGCGGAGATTTTCTACGAGCAGTACTTC; cdr3_aa: CASSPGLAEIFYEQYF
cdr3_length: 13; d_call: TRBD1; clone_size: few; j_call: TRBJ2-7; v_call: TRBV6-5; cdr3_nt: TGTGCCAGCAGGCAGACAGGGCTTGAGGAGCAGTACTTC; cdr3_aa: CASRQTGLEEQYF
cdr3_length: 15; d_call: NA; clone_size: many; j_call: TRBJ1-1; v_call: TRBV19; cdr3_nt: TGTGCCAGTAGTATCAGGAGGGAGTTGAGCACTGAAGCTTTCTTT; cdr3_aa: CASSIRRELSTEAFF
cdr3_length: 13; d_call: TRBD1; clone_size: many; j_call: TRBJ2-7; v_call: TRBV20-1; cdr3_nt: TGCAGTGCTAGGTTCAGGGGGACCTACGAGCAGTACTTC; cdr3_aa: CSARFRGTYEQYF
cdr3_length: 13; d_call: NA; clone_size: many; j_call: TRBJ2-7; v_call: TRBV19; cdr3_nt: TGTGCCAGCGGAAACACGGGAACCTACGAGCAGTACTTC; cdr3_aa: CASGNTGTYEQYF
cdr3_length: 13; d_call: NA; clone_size: many; j_call: TRBJ1-3; v_call: TRBV12-3/TRBV12-4; cdr3_nt: TGTGCCAGCAGCCGAGCTGGGGGGTACACCATATATTTT; cdr3_aa: CASSRAGGYTIYF
cdr3_length: 15; d_call: TRBD1; clone_size: many; j_call: TRBJ2-5; v_call: TRBV7-9; cdr3_nt: TGTGCCAGCAGCTCACCGACAGGGGATGAAGAGACCCAGTACTTC; cdr3_aa: CASSSPTGDEETQYF
cdr3_length: 15; d_call: NA; clone_size: many; j_call: TRBJ2-5; v_call: TRBV11-2; cdr3_nt: TGTGCCAGCAGCTTAGTAGGGACAATGGAAGAGACCCAGTACTTC; cdr3_aa: CASSLVGTMEETQYF
cdr3_length: 15; d_call: TRBD1; clone_size: NA; j_call: TRBJ2-7; v_call: TRBV2; cdr3_nt: TGTGCCAGCAGTTTATGGGCAGGGGGAAAGGACGAGCAGTACTTC; cdr3_aa: CASSLWAGGKDEQYF
cdr3_length: 14; d_call: NA; clone_size: NA; j_call: TRBJ2-7; v_call: TRBV20-1; cdr3_nt: TGCAGTGCTAGAAAGTTCCAGGGTGGGTACGAGCAGTACTTC; cdr3_aa: CSARKFQGGYEQYF
cdr3_length: 16; d_call: NA; clone_size: many; j_call: TRBJ1-2; v_call: TRBV2; cdr3_nt: TGTGCCAGCAGCAACCCCACAGGACCTGCTAACTATGGCTACACCTTC; cdr3_aa: CASSNPTGPANYGYTF